The 29 T cell receptor beta chains in this list originate from one sample, sequenced in a study of blood T cell repertoires in COVID-19. TCRdb's copy holds only in-frame clones and misses some; the assay was immunoSEQ multiplex PCR. Among 170,000 or so clones, around 82% were seen once, and the ten largest hold about 14%. Sequencing was done on a sample of peripheral blood. These receptors originate from a man younger than 35 with active or convalescent COVID-19.

The chain recombines TRBV28 with TRBJ1-3; D is undetermined. The CDR3 is made up of 15 amino acids. Trimming took 4 bases from V and 2 from J, leaving 12 bases between them. Germline loops: CDR1 MDHEN, CDR2 SYDVKM. The DNA for the CDR3 is TGTGCCAGCAGTTCCGGAGGGAAGACTGGAAACACCATATATTTT. Amino acids: CASSSGGKTGNTIYF.

This clone was recorded once. The chain uses TRBV14 and TRBJ2-1, with a tentative D call TRBD2 (5 bases). V lost 1 base, J lost 4 bases, and 8 bases lay in between. Germline CDR1 SGHDN, CDR2 FVKESK. The CDR3 sequence is 14 residues long. The CDR3 sequence is CASSQVSGYNEQFF. The CDR3 DNA follows: TGTGCCAGCAGCCAAGTATCGGGGTACAATGAGCAGTTCTTC.

This clone has a single count. Here the CDR3 reads CATPRGTGNTDTQYF. CDR3 bases: TGTGCCACCCCCCGCGGGACAGGAAACACAGATACGCAGTATTTT. The rearrangement uses TRBV6-5 and TRBJ2-3; 8 nucleotides agree with TRBD1. The CDR3 is made up of 15 amino acids. Trimming removed 10 bases from V and 2 bases from J; junction bases left unmatched: 11. CDR1 and CDR2 from the germline V gene are MNHEY and SVGAGI.

The V and J genes are TRBV30 and TRBJ1-3; maybe TRBD1 (6 bases). In germline, CDR1 is GTSNPN, CDR2 SVGIG (reference sequence). There are 15 residues in the CDR3. V lost 0 bases and J 4 bases, leaving 13 bases between the germline ends. CDR3 bases: TGTGCCTGGAGTGTACCAGACGGGACAGGAAACACCATATATTTT. Its protein is CAWSVPDGTGNTIYF.

The chain is built from TRBV10-2 and TRBJ2-3; 9 bases map to TRBD2. Germline V gene data show CDR1 as WSHSY and CDR2 as SAAADI. The V gene end was trimmed by 0 bases and the J gene end by 6 bases; junction bases not matched to a gene: 19. The CDR3 is 20 amino acids. The CDR3 protein is CASSESVLGAGGPRRDTQYF. CDR3 nucleotides: TGCGCCAGCAGTGAGTCGGTCCTAGGGGCGGGGGGGCCCCGCCGGGATACGCAGTATTTT.

This rearrangement joins TRBV15 to TRBJ1-2, with TRBD1 matching 7 bases. The V and J ends lost 0 bases and 5 bases, in that order; junction bases with no gene match: 6. This CDR3 spans 15 amino acids. Germline assignment: CDR1 LNHNV and CDR2 YYDKDF (reference sequence). CDR3 nucleotides: TGTGCCACCAGCAGAGAAGGGACAGATCTTTATGGCTACACCTTC. Translating it yields CATSREGTDLYGYTF.

The chain recombines TRBV19 with TRBJ2-3; the D gene is possibly TRBD2 (6 bases). Germline V gives CDR1 LNHDA, CDR2 SQIVND (reference sequence). This CDR3 contains 16 residues. Trimming took 6 bases from V and 2 from J, leaving 18 bases between them. This CDR3 is CASRGPSGYFTDTQYF. CDR3 nucleotides: TGTGCCAGTAGAGGACCCAGCGGGTATTTCACAGATACGCAGTATTTT. Complete variable domain (other parts from reference TRBV19 and TRBJ2-3): DGGITQSPKYLFRKEGQNVTLSCEQNLNHDAMYWYRQDPGQGLRLIYYSQIVNDFQKGDIAEGYSVSREKKESFPLTVTSAQKNPTAFYLCASRGPSGYFTDTQYFGPGTRLTVL.

The chain combines TRBV7-9 with TRBJ1-4; 10 positions match TRBD1. The germline gives CDR1 SEHNR, CDR2 FQNEAQ (reference sequence). The CDR3 is 18 residues long. V lost 5 bases and J lost 3; bases outside the gene matches: 12. In DNA form, the CDR3 reads TGTGCCAGCAGCCTCCAGTGGGACAGGGGAAAGTCTAATGAAAAACTGTTTTTT. Its protein is CASSLQWDRGKSNEKLFF.

V and J are TRBV7-2 and TRBJ2-3; TRBD2 agrees at 14 bases. J was trimmed by 7 bases and V by 4 bases; bases with no gene match: 16. CDR3 length equals 19 residues. Germline lookup yields CDR1 SGHTA and CDR2 FQGNSA. The chain's CDR3 is CASSSIPMGTSGSLNTQYF. The CDR3 region has the DNA TGTGCCAGCAGCTCGATACCTATGGGGACTAGCGGGAGTCTCAATACGCAGTATTTT.

The rearrangement joins TRBV30 to TRBJ2-7; 8 nucleotides align to TRBD2. Looked up from germline, CDR1 is GTSNPN and CDR2 is SVGIG (reference sequence). Trimming at V came to 3 bases and at J to 2 bases, leaving 9 bases not matched to a gene. This CDR3 has 15 amino acids. The chain's CDR3 is CAWSVPGTRAYEQYF. The CDR3, as DNA: TGTGCCTGGAGCGTACCCGGGACTAGGGCCTACGAGCAGTACTTC. Filled out from reference TRBV30 and TRBJ2-7, the complete variable domain reads SQTIHQWPATLVQPVGSPLSLECTVEGTSNPNLYWYRQAAGRGLQLLFYSVGIGQISSEVPQNLSASRPQDRQFILSSKKLLLSDSGFYLCAWSVPGTRAYEQYFGPGTRLTVT.

This chain joins TRBV18 and TRBJ2-5; the D is unclear. In germline, CDR1 is KGHSH, CDR2 LQKENI. Trimming left V 6 bases short and J 4 bases short, with 12 bases between. The CDR3 has 13 residues. The CDR3 is CASSPAEVETQYF. The CDR3 DNA is TGTGCCAGCTCCCCAGCTGAGGTAGAGACCCAGTACTTC.

The CDR3 protein is CSASGTSGYNEQFF. The CDR3 nucleotides are TGCAGTGCTAGTGGGACTAGCGGATACAATGAGCAGTTCTTC. The chain uses TRBV20-1 and TRBJ2-1; 11 positions agree with TRBD2. The CDR3 has 14 amino acids. The germline V gene encodes CDR1 DFQATT and CDR2 SNEGSKA (reference sequence). V dropped 3 bases and J dropped 4; count of bases not matched to a gene: 2.

The chain has TRBV5-5 and TRBJ2-3, with 9 bases fitting TRBD2. This CDR3 spans 15 amino acids. V lost 3 bases and J lost 4; bases outside the gene matches: 6. The germline V gene encodes CDR1 SGHKS and CDR2 YYEKEE (reference sequence). The DNA of the CDR3 is TGTGCCAGCAGCTGGACTAGCGAGAGGGCAGATACGCAGTATTTT. Translated: CASSWTSERADTQYF.

This sequence joins TRBV20-1 and TRBJ2-7; the match to TRBD1 covers 12 bases. CDR1 is DFQATT and CDR2 is SNEGSKA in the germline V gene (reference sequence). This CDR3 is 12 amino acids long. J was trimmed by 10 bases and V by 6 bases; bases with no gene match: 7. In DNA, the CDR3 is TGCAGTGCCAGTTCCGGGACAGGGGGCCAGTACTTC. This encodes CSASSGTGGQYF.

A few counts support this clone. The CDR3 DNA is TGTGCCAGCAGCCAAGAAGATCCGGTGGAAGCTTTCTTT. Translation gives CASSQEDPVEAFF. V and J are TRBV3-1 (or the pseudogene TRBV3-2) and TRBJ1-1; no clear D gene. This CDR3 has 13 residues. Germline CDR1 LGHDT, CDR2 YNNKEL (reference sequence). The ends were cut back, 0 bases at V and 8 bases at J, with 10 bases in the middle.

The rearrangement uses TRBV18 and TRBJ1-5; 7 bases are shared with TRBD1. In germline, CDR1 is KGHSH, CDR2 LQKENI. The ends lost 6 bases at V and 0 bases at J; junction bases unmatched: 11. The CDR3 has 17 residues. CDR3 DNA: TGTGCCAGCTCTCAACAGGGGAGGTTAAATAGCAATCAGCCCCAGCATTTT. Protein product: CASSQQGRLNSNQPQHF.

By sample fraction, this clone is medium-sized. This chain uses TRBV6-1 with TRBJ2-1; a weak D match, TRBD1 (6 bases). Germline CDR1 is MNHNS and CDR2 is SASEGT. This CDR3 is 15 amino acids long. With 3 bases removed from V and 0 bases from J, the gap between germline ends came to 9 bases. This CDR3 reads CASSETGSSYNEQFF. For the CDR3, the DNA is TGTGCCAGCAGTGAGACAGGTTCCTCCTACAATGAGCAGTTCTTC.

This clone was recorded only once. The rearrangement links TRBV11-2 to TRBJ1-5, with 10 positions matching TRBD1. Germline CDR1 is SGHAT and CDR2 is FQNNGV. Unmatched junction bases numbered 4, after V lost 4 bases and J lost 4 bases. The CDR3 extends over 15 amino acids. The CDR3 DNA reads TGTGCCAGCAGCTCCCGGACAGGGGGAAATCAGCCCCAGCATTTT. Its translation: CASSSRTGGNQPQHF.

The chain has TRBV27 and TRBJ2-5, with D tentatively TRBD2 (6 bases). This CDR3 is built from 12 residues. CDR1 and CDR2 (germline): MNHEY, SMNVEV (reference sequence). Deletions cut 2 bases from V and 5 bases from J, with 6 bases between. The CDR3 loop is CASSLAGETQYF. The CDR3, as DNA: TGTGCCAGCAGTTTAGCGGGGGAGACCCAGTACTTC.

This sequence joins TRBV15 and TRBJ1-1, with D hard to call. The V end lost 1 base, the J end lost 1 base, and 7 bases lay between the germline ends. The CDR3 has 14 residues. The V gene's germline CDR1 is LNHNV and CDR2 YYDKDF (reference sequence). The CDR3 DNA reads as TGTGCCACCAGCAGAGGGGGAGGGAACACTGAAGCTTTCTTT. Translating it yields CATSRGGGNTEAFF.

V is TRBV13 and J is TRBJ1-3; 8 nucleotides agree with TRBD1. Germline CDR1 and CDR2: PRHDT and FYEKMQ (reference sequence). CDR3 size: 15 residues. V was pared by 0 bases and J by 3 bases, with 1 base of the junction left unmatched. CDR3 amino acids: CASSLGQGVGNTIYF. DNA of the CDR3: TGTGCCAGCAGCTTAGGACAGGGGGTTGGAAACACCATATATTTT.

This clone turned up a few times. The chain recombines TRBV7-2 with TRBJ2-3; D is possibly TRBD1 (6 bases). Germline V gene data show CDR1 as SGHTA and CDR2 as FQGNSA. Trimming took 3 bases from V and 11 from J, leaving 15 bases between them. The CDR3 has 13 amino acids. CDR3 DNA: TGTGCCAGCAGCTTGGCAGGGGTTGGTGAGCAGTATTTT. This gives the protein CASSLAGVGEQYF.

V gene TRBV11-2 combines with J gene TRBJ1-1; 8 bases are shared with TRBD1. V dropped 5 bases and J dropped 0; count of bases not matched to a gene: 8. Germline V gene data show CDR1 as SGHAT and CDR2 as FQNNGV. The CDR3 has 16 amino acids. CDR3 region: CASSLRWTGLNTEAFF. The CDR3 DNA is TGTGCCAGCAGCCTGAGATGGACAGGGCTGAACACTGAAGCTTTCTTT.

A remark on this clone: At one end, the junction sequence differs from germline, possibly due to a read error. The rearrangement uses TRBV18 and TRBJ1-1, with D uncertain. The V gene's germline CDR1 is KGHSH and CDR2 LQKENI. There are 13 residues in the CDR3. CDR3 amino acids: CASSPQYNTEAFF. In DNA form, the CDR3 reads TGTGCCAGCTCACCACAGTATAACACCGAAGCTTTCTTT. The whole variable domain, filled in from reference TRBV18 and TRBJ1-1, reads NAGVMQNPRHLVRRRGQEARLRCSPMKGHSHVYWYRQLPEEGLKFMVYLQKENIIDESGMPKERFSAEFPKEGPSILRIQQVVRGDSAAYFCASSPQYNTEAFFGQGTRLTVV.

This clone showed up many times. The chain joins TRBV25-1 to TRBJ1-4; 8 bases line up with TRBD1. Germline values: CDR1 MGHDK, CDR2 SYGVNS. There are 14 residues in the CDR3. V trimming: 8 bases; J trimming: 8 bases; junction bases outside the gene matches: 10. CDR3: CASGEDRVGEKLFF. The CDR3 nucleotides are TGTGCCAGCGGGGAGGACAGGGTCGGGGAAAAACTGTTTTTT.

In DNA, the CDR3 is TGCGCCAGCAGCTCCGAGGCAGGGCTCACTGAAGCTTTCTTT. Translating gives CASSSEAGLTEAFF. The gene calls are TRBV5-1 and TRBJ1-1; D may be TRBD1 (5 bases). The CDR3 length is 14 residues. The germline V and J ends were trimmed by 3 bases and 4 bases, with 13 bases remaining between them. The germline CDR1 and CDR2 sequences are SGHRS and YFSETQ.

The V gene is TRBV2, the J gene TRBJ1-5; D not certain. V was cut by 4 bases and J by 4 bases, with 14 bases left in between. Germline CDR1 reads SNHLY; CDR2 reads FYNNEI. The CDR3 runs to 15 residues. The CDR3 DNA reads as TGTGCCAGCAGTGGGTCGCGATCCCCTAATCAGCCCCAGCATTTT. Its translation is CASSGSRSPNQPQHF. The full variable domain, completed using reference TRBV2 and TRBJ1-5, is EPEVTQTPSHQVTQMGQEVILRCVPISNHLYFYWYRQILGQKVEFLVSFYNNEISEKSEIFDDQFSVERPDGSNFTLKIRSTKLEDSAMYFCASSGSRSPNQPQHFGDGTRLSIL.

In this sample, this clone turned up a few times. The chain carries TRBV18 and TRBJ2-7, with 10 bases aligning to TRBD1. The J segment lost 4 bases and the V segment lost 6 bases, leaving 6 bases of the junction unmatched. Per germline, CDR1 KGHSH and CDR2 LQKENI. The CDR3 extends over 14 amino acids. CDR3 DNA: TGTGCCAGCTCCCCCGGGACAGGGGTTTACGAGCAGTACTTC. This translates into CASSPGTGVYEQYF.

This clone was counted a single time. This chain joins TRBV2 and TRBJ2-7, with no clear D. Trimming took 7 bases from V and 2 from J, leaving 6 bases between them. Germline V CDR1 and CDR2: SNHLY, FYNNEI. CDR3 length equals 11 residues. Here the CDR3 DNA reads TGTGCCAGCATAGGAGCCTACGAGCAGTACTTC. Protein product: CASIGAYEQYF.